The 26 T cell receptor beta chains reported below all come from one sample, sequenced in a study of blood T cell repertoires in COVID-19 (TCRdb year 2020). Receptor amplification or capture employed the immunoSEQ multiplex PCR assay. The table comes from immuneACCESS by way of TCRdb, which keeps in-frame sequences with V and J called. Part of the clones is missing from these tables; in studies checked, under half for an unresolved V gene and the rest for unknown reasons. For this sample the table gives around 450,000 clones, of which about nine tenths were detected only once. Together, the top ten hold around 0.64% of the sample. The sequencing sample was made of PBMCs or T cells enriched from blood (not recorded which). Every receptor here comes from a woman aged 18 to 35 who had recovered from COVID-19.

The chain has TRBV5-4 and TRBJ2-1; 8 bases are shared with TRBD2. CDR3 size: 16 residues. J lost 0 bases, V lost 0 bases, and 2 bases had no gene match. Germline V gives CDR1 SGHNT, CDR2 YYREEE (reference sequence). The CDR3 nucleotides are TGTGCCAGCAGCTTGGAGCTAGCGGGCTCCTACAATGAGCAGTTCTTC. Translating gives CASSLELAGSYNEQFF.

The CDR3 DNA follows: TGTGCCAGCAGCCAAGATCGGGCCGCCAGGGACTATGGCTACACCTTC. Translation: CASSQDRAARDYGYTF. The chain couples TRBV4-2 to TRBJ1-2, with D perhaps TRBD1 (5 bases). In germline, CDR1 is LGHNA, CDR2 YNFKEQ. Trimming took 0 bases from V and 3 from J, leaving 14 bases between them. The CDR3 has 16 residues.

CDR3 DNA sequence: TGCAGCGTTGTCGTAGGGGACAGGGGGCTGCGAGGCTACACCTTC. This gives the protein CSVVVGDRGLRGYTF. The rearrangement links TRBV29-1 to TRBJ1-2, with 12 bases that match TRBD1. Germline V lookup: CDR1 SQVTM, CDR2 ANQGSEA. V gave up 4 bases and J gave up 8 bases; unmatched junction bases: 11. This CDR3 has 15 amino acids.

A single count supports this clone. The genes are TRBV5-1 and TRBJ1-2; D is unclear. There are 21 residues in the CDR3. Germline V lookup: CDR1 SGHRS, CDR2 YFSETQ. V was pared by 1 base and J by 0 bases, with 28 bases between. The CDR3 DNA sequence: TGCGCCAGCAGCTTGTCTCCTCAACAGACCGCCCAATCTCTCTCTAACTATGGCTACACCTTC. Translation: CASSLSPQQTAQSLSNYGYTF.

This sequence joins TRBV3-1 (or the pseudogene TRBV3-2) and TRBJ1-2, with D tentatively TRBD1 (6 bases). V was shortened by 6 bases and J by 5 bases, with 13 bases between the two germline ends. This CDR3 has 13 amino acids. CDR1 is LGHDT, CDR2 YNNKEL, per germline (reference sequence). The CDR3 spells CASSVGDIYGYTF. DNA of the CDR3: TGTGCCAGCAGTGTAGGGGACATTTATGGCTACACCTTC.

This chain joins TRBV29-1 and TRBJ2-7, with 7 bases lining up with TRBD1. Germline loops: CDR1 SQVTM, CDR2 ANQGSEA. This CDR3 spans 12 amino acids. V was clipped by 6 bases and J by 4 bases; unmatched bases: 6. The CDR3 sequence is CSVGDRWYEQYF. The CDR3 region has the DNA TGCAGCGTGGGGGACAGATGGTACGAGCAGTACTTC.

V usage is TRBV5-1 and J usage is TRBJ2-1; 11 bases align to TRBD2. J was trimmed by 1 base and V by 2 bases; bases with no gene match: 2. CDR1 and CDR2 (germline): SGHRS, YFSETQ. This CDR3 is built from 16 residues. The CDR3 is CASSFLAGGSYNEQFF. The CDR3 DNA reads TGCGCCAGCAGCTTCTTAGCGGGGGGGTCCTACAATGAGCAGTTCTTC.

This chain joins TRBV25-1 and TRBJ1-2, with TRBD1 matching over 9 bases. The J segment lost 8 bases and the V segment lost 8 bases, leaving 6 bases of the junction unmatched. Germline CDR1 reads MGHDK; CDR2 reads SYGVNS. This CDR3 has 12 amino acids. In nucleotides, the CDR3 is TGTGCCAGCTTAACAGGGGGCAGAGGCTACACCTTC. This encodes CASLTGGRGYTF.

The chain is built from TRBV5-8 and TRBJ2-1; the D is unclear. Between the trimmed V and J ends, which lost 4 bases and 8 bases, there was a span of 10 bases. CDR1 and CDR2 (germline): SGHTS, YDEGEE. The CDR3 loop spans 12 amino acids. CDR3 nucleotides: TGTGCCAGCAGCCTTGTAATCGATGAGCAGTTCTTC. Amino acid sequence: CASSLVIDEQFF.

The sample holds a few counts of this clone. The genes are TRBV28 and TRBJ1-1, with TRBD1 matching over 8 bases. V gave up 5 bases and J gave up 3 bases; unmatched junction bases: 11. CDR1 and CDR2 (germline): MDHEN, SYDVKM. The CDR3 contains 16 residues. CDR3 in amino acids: CASSPGGPLTDTEAFF. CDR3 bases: TGTGCCAGCAGTCCAGGGGGCCCCCTGACGGACACTGAAGCTTTCTTT.

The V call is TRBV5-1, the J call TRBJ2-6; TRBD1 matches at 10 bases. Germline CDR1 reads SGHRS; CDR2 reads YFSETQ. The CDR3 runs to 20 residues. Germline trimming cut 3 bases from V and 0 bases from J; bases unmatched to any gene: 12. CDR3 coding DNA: TGCGCCAGCAGCTGGGGACAGGGGAGGCCCCAGAGCTCTGGGGCCAACGTCCTGACTTTC. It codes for CASSWGQGRPQSSGANVLTF.

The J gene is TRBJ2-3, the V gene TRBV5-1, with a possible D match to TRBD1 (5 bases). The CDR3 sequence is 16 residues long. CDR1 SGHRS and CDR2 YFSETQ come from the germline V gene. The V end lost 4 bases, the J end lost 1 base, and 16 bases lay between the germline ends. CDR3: CASSTRTQLGTDTQYF. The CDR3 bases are TGCGCCAGCAGCACCCGGACACAGTTAGGCACAGATACGCAGTATTTT.

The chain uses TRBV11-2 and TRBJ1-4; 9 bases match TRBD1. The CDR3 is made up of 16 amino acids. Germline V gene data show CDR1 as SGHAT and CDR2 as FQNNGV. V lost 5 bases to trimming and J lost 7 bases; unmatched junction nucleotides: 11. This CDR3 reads CASSHSPGQGLEKLFF. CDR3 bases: TGTGCCAGCAGCCATTCTCCGGGACAGGGACTTGAAAAACTGTTTTTT.

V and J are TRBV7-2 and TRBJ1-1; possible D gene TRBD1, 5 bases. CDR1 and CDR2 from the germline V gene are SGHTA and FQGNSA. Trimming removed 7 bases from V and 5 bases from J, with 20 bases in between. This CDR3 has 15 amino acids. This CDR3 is CASTPGGREKTEAFF. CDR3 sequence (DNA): TGTGCCAGCACCCCGGGGGGGAGGGAGAAAACTGAAGCTTTCTTT.

Here the CDR3 reads CASSSLANTQYF. CDR3 DNA sequence: TGTGCCAGCAGCTCACTTGCGAATACGCAGTATTTT. This chain connects TRBV5-6 to TRBJ2-3; D is unresolved. Germline V CDR1 and CDR2: SGHDT, YYEEEE. V was clipped by 3 bases and J by 7 bases, with 9 bases between them. This CDR3 comprises 12 residues.

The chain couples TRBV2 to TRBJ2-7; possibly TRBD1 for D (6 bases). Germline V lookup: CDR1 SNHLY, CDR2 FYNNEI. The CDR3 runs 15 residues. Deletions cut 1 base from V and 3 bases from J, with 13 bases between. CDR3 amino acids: CASSEVSRGYYEQYF. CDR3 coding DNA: TGTGCCAGCAGTGAAGTCTCCAGGGGCTACTACGAGCAGTACTTC.

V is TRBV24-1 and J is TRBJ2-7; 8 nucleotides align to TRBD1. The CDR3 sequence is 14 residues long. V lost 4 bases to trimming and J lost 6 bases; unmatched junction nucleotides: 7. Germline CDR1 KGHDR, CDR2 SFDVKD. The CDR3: CATSDSTGVSEQYF. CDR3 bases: TGTGCCACCAGTGACTCGACAGGGGTGAGCGAGCAGTACTTC.

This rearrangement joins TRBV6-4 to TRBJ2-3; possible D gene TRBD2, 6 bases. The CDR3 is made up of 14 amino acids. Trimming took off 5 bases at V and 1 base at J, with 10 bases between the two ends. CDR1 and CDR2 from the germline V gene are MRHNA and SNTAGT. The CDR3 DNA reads TGTGCCAGCAGTTCTGGAGGGCGCACAGATACGCAGTATTTT. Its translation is CASSSGGRTDTQYF.

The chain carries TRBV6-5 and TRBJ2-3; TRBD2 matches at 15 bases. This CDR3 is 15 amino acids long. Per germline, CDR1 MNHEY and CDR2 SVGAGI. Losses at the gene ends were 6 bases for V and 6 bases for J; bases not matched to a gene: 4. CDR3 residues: CASRGTSGGRDTQYF. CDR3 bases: TGTGCCAGCAGAGGGACTAGCGGGGGGCGGGATACGCAGTATTTT.

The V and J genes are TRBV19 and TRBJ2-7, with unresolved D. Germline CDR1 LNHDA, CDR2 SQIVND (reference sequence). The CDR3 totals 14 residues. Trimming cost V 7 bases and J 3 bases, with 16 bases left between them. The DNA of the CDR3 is TGTGCCAGTAAAACGATGCCTTCCAGCTACGAGCAGTACTTC. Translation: CASKTMPSSYEQYF.

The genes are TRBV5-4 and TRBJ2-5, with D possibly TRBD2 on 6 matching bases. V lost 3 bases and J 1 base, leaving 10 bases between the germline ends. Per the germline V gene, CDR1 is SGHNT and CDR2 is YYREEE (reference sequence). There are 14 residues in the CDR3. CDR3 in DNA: TGTGCCAGCAGCTCCGCGGGGTTCCAAGAGACCCAGTACTTC. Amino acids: CASSSAGFQETQYF.

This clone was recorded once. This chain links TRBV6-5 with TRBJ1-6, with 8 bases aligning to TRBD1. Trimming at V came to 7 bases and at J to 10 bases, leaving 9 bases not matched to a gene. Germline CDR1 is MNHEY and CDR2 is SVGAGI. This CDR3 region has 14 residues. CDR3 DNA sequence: TGTGCCAGCAACTCTGGACAGGGAAGCTCACCCCTCCACTTT. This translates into CASNSGQGSSPLHF.

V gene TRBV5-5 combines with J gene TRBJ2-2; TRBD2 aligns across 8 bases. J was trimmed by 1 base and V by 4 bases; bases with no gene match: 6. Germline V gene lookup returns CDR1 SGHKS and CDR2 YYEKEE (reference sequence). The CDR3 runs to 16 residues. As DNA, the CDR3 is TGTGCCAGCAGCCCGGCGGGGGGCAAGAACACCGGGGAGCTGTTTTTT. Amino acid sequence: CASSPAGGKNTGELFF.

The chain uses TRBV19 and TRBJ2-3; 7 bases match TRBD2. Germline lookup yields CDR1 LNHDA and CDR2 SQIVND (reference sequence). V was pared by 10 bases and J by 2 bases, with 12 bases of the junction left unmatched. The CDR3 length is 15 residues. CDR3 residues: CATSTGAGDTDTQYF. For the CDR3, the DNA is TGTGCCACTTCAACGGGCGCGGGGGACACAGATACGCAGTATTTT.

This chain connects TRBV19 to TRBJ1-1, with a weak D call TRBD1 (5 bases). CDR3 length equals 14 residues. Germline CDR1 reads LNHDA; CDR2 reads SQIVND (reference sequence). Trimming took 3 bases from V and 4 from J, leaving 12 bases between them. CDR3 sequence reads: CASSIIGGATEAFF. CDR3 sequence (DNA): TGTGCCAGTAGTATCATCGGCGGGGCCACTGAAGCTTTCTTT.

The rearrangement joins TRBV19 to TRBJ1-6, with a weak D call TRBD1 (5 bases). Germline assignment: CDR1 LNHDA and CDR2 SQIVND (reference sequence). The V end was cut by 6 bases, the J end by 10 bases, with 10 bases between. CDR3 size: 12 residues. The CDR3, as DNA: TGTGCCAGTAGGGCAGGGTGGTCACCCCTCCACTTT. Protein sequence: CASRAGWSPLHF.